Sequencing of this T cell receptor beta chain was carried out in a study of shared clonotypes between healthy human individuals. Data came from immunoSEQ multiplex PCR; TCRdb stores just in-frame clones and leaves some out. The sample has about 1.4 million clones, roughly 97% seen once. This CDR3 has 13 amino acids. V was trimmed by 5 bases and J by 3 bases, leaving 11 bases between them. The germline V gene has CDR1 MNHNS and CDR2 SASEGT. This clonotype was obtained from a young man in good health. The sequenced sample was naive CD4+ T cells sorted from blood. Stated subset: CD45RA+ positively selected. The chain recombines TRBV6-1 with TRBJ2-7, with D hard to call. The CDR3 loop reads CASSKQILYEQYF. Written as DNA, the CDR3 is TGTGCCAGCAGTAAGCAGATACTCTACGAGCAGTACTTC.